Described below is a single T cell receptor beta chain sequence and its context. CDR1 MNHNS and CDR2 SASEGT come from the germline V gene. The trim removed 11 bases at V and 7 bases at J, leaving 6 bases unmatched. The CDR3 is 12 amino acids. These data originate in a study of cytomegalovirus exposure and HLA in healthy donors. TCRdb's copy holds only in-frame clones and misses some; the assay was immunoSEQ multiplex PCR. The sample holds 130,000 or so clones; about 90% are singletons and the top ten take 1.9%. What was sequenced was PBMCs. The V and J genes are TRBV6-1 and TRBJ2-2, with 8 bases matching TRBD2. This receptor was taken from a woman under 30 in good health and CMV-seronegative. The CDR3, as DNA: TGTGCCTTCGGGAGGGGAAACGGGGAGCTGTTTTTT. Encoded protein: CAFGRGNGELFF.